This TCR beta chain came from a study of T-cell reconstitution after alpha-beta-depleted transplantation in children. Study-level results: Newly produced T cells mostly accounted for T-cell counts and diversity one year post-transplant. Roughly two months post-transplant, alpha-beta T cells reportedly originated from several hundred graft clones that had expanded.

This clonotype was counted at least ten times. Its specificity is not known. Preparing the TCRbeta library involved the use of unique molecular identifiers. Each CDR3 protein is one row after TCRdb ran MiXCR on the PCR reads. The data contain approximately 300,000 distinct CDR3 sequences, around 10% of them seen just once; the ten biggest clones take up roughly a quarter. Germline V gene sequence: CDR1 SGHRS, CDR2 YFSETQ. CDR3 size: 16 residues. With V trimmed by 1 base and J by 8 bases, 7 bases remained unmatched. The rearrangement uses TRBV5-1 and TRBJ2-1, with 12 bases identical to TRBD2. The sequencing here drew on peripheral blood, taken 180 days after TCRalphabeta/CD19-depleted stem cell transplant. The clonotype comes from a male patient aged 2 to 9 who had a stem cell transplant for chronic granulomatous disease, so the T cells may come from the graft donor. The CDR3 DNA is TGCGCCAGCAGCTTGTGGGCTAGCGGGAGGGTGTATGAGCAGTTCTTC. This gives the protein CASSLWASGRVYEQFF.